The 16 T cell receptor beta chains given below trace back to one sample, sequenced in a study of blood T cell repertoires in COVID-19. Sequencing used immunoSEQ multiplex PCR; TCRdb keeps in-frame clones, though not all of them. The sample has about 200,000 clones, about 90% seen once. The sample was PBMCs or T cells enriched from blood (not recorded which). These TCRs come from a man aged 25 to 40 who had recovered from COVID-19.

The chain links TRBV7-2 to TRBJ1-2; D is unresolved. Germline lookup yields CDR1 SGHTA and CDR2 FQGNSA. The CDR3 extends over 15 amino acids. Between the trimmed V and J ends, which lost 1 base and 6 bases, there was a span of 15 bases. The CDR3 nucleotides are TGTGCCAGCAGCTTAGGGGTGGGCCCACTGAATGGCTACACCTTC. Amino acids: CASSLGVGPLNGYTF.

This clone has only a few counts. The rearrangement uses TRBV11-3 and TRBJ2-2; weak D call: TRBD1 (5 bases). V gave up 2 bases and J gave up 0 bases, with 13 bases separating them. Germline CDR1 reads SGHNT; CDR2 reads YENEEA. This CDR3 has 17 amino acids. CDR3 sequence (DNA): TGTGCCAGCAGCTTACGGCCCCAGGGCCCGAACACCGGGGAGCTGTTTTTT. Residues: CASSLRPQGPNTGELFF.

The CDR3 DNA follows: TGCGCCAGCAGCCAAGTTTTTGGGGACAGTGATTATTGGGAGCAGTACTTC. Translating gives CASSQVFGDSDYWEQYF. The rearrangement joins TRBV4-1 to TRBJ2-7, with 7 bases fitting TRBD1. This CDR3 is built from 17 residues. V was pared by 1 base and J by 7 bases, with 16 bases of the junction left unmatched. CDR1 MGHRA and CDR2 YSYEKL come from the germline V gene.

V usage is TRBV30 and J usage is TRBJ2-5, with unresolved D. Trimming stripped 0 bases from V and 2 bases from J, with 10 bases between. CDR3 length: 14 residues. CDR1 is GTSNPN and CDR2 is SVGIG in the germline V gene (reference sequence). The CDR3 DNA follows: TGTGCCTGGAGTGTAAGGCGGAAACAAGAGACCCAGTACTTC. It is translated as CAWSVRRKQETQYF.

The V call is TRBV19, the J call TRBJ1-2, with no clear D. Germline lookup yields CDR1 LNHDA and CDR2 SQIVND (reference sequence). The V end lost 5 bases, the J end lost 0 bases, and 7 bases lay between the germline ends. The CDR3 is 13 amino acids. The CDR3 DNA is TGTGCCAGTAGTCGGGGAGCTAACTATGGCTACACCTTC. Its translation is CASSRGANYGYTF.

The rearrangement joins TRBV27 to TRBJ2-2; 8 bases are shared with TRBD2. The ends lost 10 bases at V and 4 bases at J; junction bases unmatched: 8. The CDR3 totals 14 residues. Germline lookup yields CDR1 MNHEY and CDR2 SMNVEV (reference sequence). This CDR3 reads CATKAGLATGELFF. The DNA for the CDR3 is TGTGCCACCAAGGCCGGACTAGCCACCGGGGAGCTGTTTTTT.

The chain employs TRBV19 and TRBJ1-1, with D unclear. The CDR3 is 12 residues long. V gave up 6 bases and J gave up 1 base, with 6 bases separating them. Germline V gives CDR1 LNHDA, CDR2 SQIVND (reference sequence). The CDR3 bases are TGTGCCAGTAGCGTTTCGAACACTGAAGCTTTCTTT. Protein sequence: CASSVSNTEAFF.

The chain carries TRBV28 and TRBJ1-5, with 9 bases lining up with TRBD1. The CDR3 runs 14 residues. Per the germline V gene, CDR1 is MDHEN and CDR2 is SYDVKM. V lost 6 bases, J lost 6 bases, and 6 bases stayed unmatched. CDR3 bases: TGTGCCAGCAGCCGGACAGGGGTGGCTCAGCCCCAGCATTTT. Encoded protein: CASSRTGVAQPQHF. Using reference TRBV28 and TRBJ1-5 for the parts outside the CDR3, the full variable domain is DVKVTQSSRYLVKRTGEKVFLECVQDMDHENMFWYRQDPGLGLRLIYFSYDVKMKEKGDIPEGYSVSREKKERFSLILESASTNQTSMYLCASSRTGVAQPQHFGDGTRLSIL.

The genes are TRBV13 and TRBJ2-2, with D uncertain. This CDR3 contains 17 residues. V shed 5 bases and J shed 0 bases, with 16 bases lying between them. The germline V gene encodes CDR1 PRHDT and CDR2 FYEKMQ (reference sequence). This CDR3 reads CASSLSWAGTNTGELFF. The CDR3 coding sequence is TGTGCCAGCAGCCTCAGTTGGGCAGGAACGAACACCGGGGAGCTGTTTTTT. The whole variable domain, filled in from reference TRBV13 and TRBJ2-2, reads AAGVIQSPRHLIKEKRETATLKCYPIPRHDTVYWYQQGPGQDPQFLISFYEKMQSDKGSIPDRFSAQQFSDYHSELNMSSLELGDSALYFCASSLSWAGTNTGELFFGEGSRLTVL.

The CDR3 coding sequence is TGTGCCAGCAGTCCCAAGACAGGCCAAGAGACCCAGTACTTC. Translated, it gives CASSPKTGQETQYF. This chain links TRBV28 with TRBJ2-5; D may be TRBD1 (6 bases). The germline V gene encodes CDR1 MDHEN and CDR2 SYDVKM. Trimming stripped 5 bases from V and 1 base from J, with 11 bases between. The CDR3 contains 14 residues.

The chain couples TRBV9 to TRBJ1-1; D remains unclear. The V and J ends lost 0 bases and 0 bases respectively, with 6 bases between them. This CDR3 comprises 14 residues. In germline, CDR1 is SGDLS, CDR2 YYNGEE. Here the CDR3 DNA reads TGTGCCAGCAGCGTAGATGCGGTGAACACTGAAGCTTTCTTT. It yields the protein CASSVDAVNTEAFF.

The chain links TRBV5-4 to TRBJ2-3, with D maybe TRBD2 (6 bases). Germline CDR1 and CDR2: SGHNT and YYREEE (reference sequence). The CDR3 is made up of 15 amino acids. V lost 4 bases and J 0 bases, leaving 12 bases between the germline ends. CDR3 amino acids: CASSRRRASTDTQYF. CDR3 sequence (DNA): TGTGCCAGCAGCCGACGGAGGGCTAGCACAGATACGCAGTATTTT.

V is TRBV7-2 and J is TRBJ1-2; no definite D call. CDR3 length: 14 amino acids. Germline CDR1 and CDR2: SGHTA and FQGNSA. Trimming cost V 1 base and J 3 bases, with 9 bases left between them. DNA of the CDR3: TGTGCCAGCAGCTTAGATGGCGGAGACTATGGCTACACCTTC. It specifies CASSLDGGDYGYTF.

The V and J genes are TRBV21-1 and TRBJ1-5; the table's D call of TRBD1 was not tested on the DNA. TRBV21-1 counts as a pseudogene. There are 17 residues in the CDR3. CDR3 nucleotide sequence: TGTGCCAGCAGTGGTCGGTCCCTCAGGGGGCGCGCTCAGCCCCAGCATTTT. Translated: CASSGRSLRGRAQPQHF.

This clone was counted a single time. The V gene is TRBV7-2, the J gene TRBJ2-1; D remains unclear. This CDR3 spans 14 amino acids. Germline loops: CDR1 SGHTA, CDR2 FQGNSA. Trimming left V 0 bases short and J 3 bases short, with 6 bases between. CDR3 sequence: CASSLAAHYNEQFF. DNA for the CDR3: TGTGCCAGCAGCTTAGCGGCTCACTACAATGAGCAGTTCTTC.

The gene calls are TRBV27 and TRBJ2-3; possible D gene TRBD1, 5 bases. CDR3 length: 18 residues. CDR1 and CDR2 from the germline V gene are MNHEY and SMNVEV (reference sequence). V lost 1 base to trimming and J lost 5 bases, with 22 bases between them. The DNA for the CDR3 is TGTGCCAGCAGTTTATTTTCGTGGGCAGGGAAGGATGGAGATACGCAGTATTTT. Amino acid sequence: CASSLFSWAGKDGDTQYF.